This passage covers 26 T cell receptor beta chains from one sample sequenced in a study of blood T cell repertoires in COVID-19. The assay was immunoSEQ multiplex PCR, and TCRdb's table has in-frame clones only and misses some. Among approximately 200,000 clones listed, approximately 79% were seen once. What was sequenced was peripheral blood. These receptors all come from a man between 60 and 70 years old with active or convalescent COVID-19.

This clone was recorded only once. The genes are TRBV7-3 and TRBJ1-6; 9 positions agree with TRBD1. The junction had 13 bases not matched to a gene; V was cut back by 6 bases and J by 10 bases. Germline CDR1 and CDR2: SGHTA and FQGTGA. This CDR3 is built from 16 residues. CDR3 residues: CASRPASGQGKSPLHF. The CDR3 region has the DNA TGTGCCAGCAGACCCGCGTCAGGACAGGGGAAATCACCCCTCCACTTT.

The rearrangement uses TRBV4-3 and TRBJ2-5; 11 bases are a match to TRBD2. Germline V gives CDR1 LGHNA, CDR2 YSLEER. This CDR3 spans 16 amino acids. The V segment lost 1 base and the J segment 4 bases; nucleotides outside the gene matches: 5. For the CDR3, the DNA is TGCGCCAGCAGCCAAGCTCTAGCGGGAGGCGGAGAGACCCAGTACTTC. Its translation: CASSQALAGGGETQYF.

The gene calls are TRBV30 and TRBJ1-6; 7 bases align to TRBD1. This CDR3 contains 14 residues. Germline lookup yields CDR1 GTSNPN and CDR2 SVGIG (reference sequence). After removal of 0 bases from V and 10 bases from J, the junction contained 6 bases not matched to a gene. CDR3: CAWSVRQGESPLHF. The CDR3 DNA reads TGTGCCTGGAGTGTAAGGCAGGGGGAATCACCCCTCCACTTT. The variable domain in full, with the rest retrieved from reference TRBV30 and TRBJ1-6, is SQTIHQWPATLVQPVGSPLSLECTVEGTSNPNLYWYRQAAGRGLQLLFYSVGIGQISSEVPQNLSASRPQDRQFILSSKKLLLSDSGFYLCAWSVRQGESPLHFGNGTRLTVT.

The chain joins TRBV19 to TRBJ1-2; 8 bases fit TRBD1. This CDR3 has 11 amino acids. The J segment lost 8 bases and the V segment lost 9 bases, leaving 5 bases of the junction unmatched. The germline gives CDR1 LNHDA, CDR2 SQIVND (reference sequence). The CDR3 nucleotides read TGTGCCAGCCGACAGGGGTCCGGCTACACCTTC. Protein sequence: CASRQGSGYTF.

The chain employs TRBV9 and TRBJ1-1, with a possible D match to TRBD1 (5 bases). Germline assignment: CDR1 SGDLS and CDR2 YYNGEE. V gave up 0 bases and J gave up 0 bases, with 9 bases separating them. This CDR3 is built from 15 residues. The CDR3 loop is CASSVAGVMNTEAFF. For the CDR3, the DNA is TGTGCCAGCAGCGTAGCGGGGGTTATGAACACTGAAGCTTTCTTT. The entire variable domain, with the rest obtained from reference TRBV9 and TRBJ1-1, is as follows: DSGVTQTPKHLITATGQRVTLRCSPRSGDLSVYWYQQSLDQGLQFLIQYYNGEERAKGNILERFSAQQFPDLHSELNLSSLELGDSALYFCASSVAGVMNTEAFFGQGTRLTVV.

The rearrangement links TRBV24-1 to TRBJ1-1; the D is unclear. Between the trimmed V and J ends, which lost 7 bases and 1 base, there was a span of 15 bases. The germline gives CDR1 KGHDR, CDR2 SFDVKD. The CDR3 has 15 amino acids. CDR3 protein: CATSANGNPNTEAFF. The CDR3 nucleotides are TGTGCCACCAGCGCAAACGGGAATCCGAACACTGAAGCTTTCTTT.

The table lists this clone with a few counts. V usage is TRBV23-1 and J usage is TRBJ2-3, with D maybe TRBD1 (5 bases). TRBV23-1 is labeled an ORF, and its function is uncertain. V lost 3 bases, J lost 4 bases, and 11 bases lay in between. The CDR3 contains 14 residues. The CDR3 spells CASSQVWGADTQYF. The CDR3 coding sequence is TGCGCCAGCAGTCAGGTGTGGGGCGCAGATACGCAGTATTTT.

The chain carries TRBV6-5 and TRBJ1-3; tentative D call: TRBD1 (5 bases). Germline V gene sequence: CDR1 MNHEY, CDR2 SVGAGI. V dropped 7 bases and J dropped 2 bases, with 12 bases sitting between them. The length of the CDR3 is 14 residues. The CDR3 DNA reads TGTGCCAGCATTCGGGGGGGGGCTGGAAACACCATATATTTT. As protein: CASIRGGAGNTIYF.

V and J are TRBV30 and TRBJ2-7, with 8 bases identical to TRBD1. The germline gives CDR1 GTSNPN, CDR2 SVGIG (reference sequence). There are 14 residues in the CDR3. The V and J ends lost 1 base and 1 base, in that order; junction bases with no gene match: 3. The CDR3 here is CAWSDRTGSYEQYF. The CDR3 DNA reads as TGTGCCTGGAGTGACCGGACAGGGTCCTACGAGCAGTACTTC.

This clone has only a few counts. This chain joins TRBV27 and TRBJ1-5; D remains unclear. V lost 2 bases and J 3 bases, leaving 17 bases between the germline ends. Germline-derived CDR1 and CDR2 are MNHEY and SMNVEV (reference sequence). This CDR3 is built from 17 residues. CDR3 coding DNA: TGTGCCAGCAGTTTAAGGCTCGAGGATATGGCCAATCAGCCCCAGCATTTT. Protein: CASSLRLEDMANQPQHF.

CDR3 sequence: CASSYPGTGYEQYF. CDR3 bases: TGTGCCAGCAGTTATCCTGGGACAGGCTACGAGCAGTACTTC. The rearrangement joins TRBV6-1 to TRBJ2-7, with 8 bases lining up with TRBD1. Germline V gene data show CDR1 as MNHNS and CDR2 as SASEGT. The CDR3 is 14 residues long. V was clipped by 5 bases and J by 3 bases; unmatched bases: 6.

The chain joins TRBV6-6 to TRBJ1-1; D may be TRBD1 (5 bases). Per the germline V gene, CDR1 is MNHNY and CDR2 is SVGAGI (reference sequence). V gave up 0 bases and J gave up 4 bases, with 12 bases separating them. This CDR3 has 15 residues. The CDR3 region is CASSYSGGDGTEAFF. The CDR3 region has the DNA TGTGCCAGCAGTTACTCGGGGGGAGACGGCACTGAAGCTTTCTTT.

J is TRBJ2-1 and V is TRBV27, with 12 bases lining up with TRBD2. Germline V gene lookup returns CDR1 MNHEY and CDR2 SMNVEV (reference sequence). J gave up 3 bases and V 1 base, and 13 bases lay outside the gene matches. The CDR3 covers 20 residues. Here the CDR3 DNA reads TGTGCCAGCAGTTTATTTTCTAGCGGGAGGGCCGTGATAGACTACAATGAGCAGTTCTTC. Its protein product is CASSLFSSGRAVIDYNEQFF.

This clone was seen just once. This chain links TRBV11-2 with TRBJ1-3; TRBD1 matches 7 bases. CDR3 length equals 15 residues. Per germline, CDR1 SGHAT and CDR2 FQNNGV. V lost 1 base, J lost 2 bases, and 2 bases stayed unmatched. This chain's CDR3 is CASSLGQGAGNTIYF. The CDR3 nucleotides are TGTGCCAGCAGCTTAGGACAGGGCGCTGGAAACACCATATATTTT.

This chain uses TRBV6-2 or TRBV6-3 with TRBJ1-1, with D maybe TRBD1 (6 bases). Trimming took 5 bases from V and 0 from J, leaving 22 bases between them. CDR1 and CDR2 (germline): MNHEY, SVGEGT. CDR3 length: 18 amino acids. The CDR3 nucleotides are TGTGCCAGCAGTCTCCCCCGGGACATCGGTTACATGAACACTGAAGCTTTCTTT. This encodes CASSLPRDIGYMNTEAFF.

In DNA form, the CDR3 reads TGTGCCAGCAGCCTCCGAATGCGGGACAGGGTCGACAATGAGCAGTTCTTC. Translation gives CASSLRMRDRVDNEQFF. This chain uses TRBV14 with TRBJ2-1; 9 bases match TRBD1. The trim removed 4 bases at V and 5 bases at J, leaving 12 bases unmatched. The CDR3 covers 17 residues. CDR1 and CDR2 from the germline V gene are SGHDN and FVKESK.

The V call is TRBV7-9, the J call TRBJ2-5; 11 bases are shared with TRBD2. The V gene's germline CDR1 is SEHNR and CDR2 FQNEAQ (reference sequence). This CDR3 comprises 15 residues. J gave up 1 base and V 5 bases, and 3 bases lay outside the gene matches. The CDR3 DNA is TGTGCCAGCAGCCCCGGGACTAGCGGCCAAGAGACCCAGTACTTC. Protein product: CASSPGTSGQETQYF.

On this clone itself: Other DNA variants within this sample encode the same CDR3. The chain has TRBV5-1 and TRBJ2-1; possibly TRBD2 for D (6 bases). In germline, CDR1 is SGHRS, CDR2 YFSETQ. V was cut by 0 bases and J by 8 bases, with 12 bases left in between. This CDR3 is built from 14 residues. The CDR3 here is CASSLDGRRDEQFF. DNA of the CDR3: TGCGCCAGCAGCTTGGACGGCAGGAGGGATGAGCAGTTCTTC.

The chain couples TRBV4-3 to TRBJ2-7; TRBD2 might be the D (6 bases). V was pared by 0 bases and J by 2 bases, with 8 bases between. CDR1 is LGHNA and CDR2 is YSLEER in the germline V gene. This CDR3 spans 14 amino acids. The CDR3 loop reads CASSQDGGTYEQYF. As DNA, the CDR3 is TGCGCCAGCAGCCAAGATGGCGGGACCTACGAGCAGTACTTC.

The J gene is TRBJ1-1, the V gene TRBV5-1; 8 nucleotides match TRBD1. Germline V gene data show CDR1 as SGHRS and CDR2 as YFSETQ. This CDR3 region has 15 residues. J lost 1 base, V lost 0 bases, and 2 bases had no gene match. Here the CDR3 reads CASSLGDRRNTEAFF. Here the CDR3 DNA reads TGCGCCAGCAGCTTGGGGGACAGGAGGAACACTGAAGCTTTCTTT.

The chain carries TRBV27 and TRBJ1-1, with TRBD1 identical over 11 bases. With 1 base clipped from V and 1 base from J, the junction kept 20 bases outside the gene matches. The CDR3 length is 22 residues. Germline V gene sequence: CDR1 MNHEY, CDR2 SMNVEV (reference sequence). The chain's CDR3 is CASSLWGDANLGTGGTNTEAFF. The CDR3 region has the DNA TGTGCCAGCAGTTTATGGGGGGACGCAAATTTGGGGACAGGGGGTACGAACACTGAAGCTTTCTTT.

The V call is TRBV7-9, the J call TRBJ2-5, with D perhaps TRBD2 (5 bases). Trimming left V 7 bases short and J 7 bases short, with 19 bases between. The CDR3 extends over 14 amino acids. Per germline, CDR1 SEHNR and CDR2 FQNEAQ (reference sequence). This CDR3 reads CASTQRSGGATQYF. The DNA of the CDR3 is TGTGCCAGCACCCAGCGGTCTGGAGGAGCGACCCAGTACTTC.

This sequence joins TRBV28 and TRBJ1-5, with D possibly matching TRBD1 (6 bases). The CDR3 loop spans 16 amino acids. Germline loops: CDR1 MDHEN, CDR2 SYDVKM. V was shortened by 5 bases and J by 4 bases, with 18 bases between the two germline ends. The CDR3, as DNA: TGTGCCAGCAGTCAGTCCCCAACAGGGATAAATCAGCCCCAGCATTTT. The encoded protein is CASSQSPTGINQPQHF.

The chain carries TRBV3-1 (or the pseudogene TRBV3-2) and TRBJ1-3, with unresolved D. This CDR3 spans 15 amino acids. V lost 6 bases and J lost 0, with 12 bases in between. In germline, CDR1 is LGHDT, CDR2 YNNKEL (reference sequence). CDR3 DNA: TGTGCCAGCAGTGCACCAGGAAACTCTGGAAACACCATATATTTT. It is translated as CASSAPGNSGNTIYF.

The V call is TRBV7-3, the J call TRBJ2-2, with a tentative D call TRBD2 (5 bases). Trimming shortened V by 5 bases and J by 1 base, and 8 bases separated the two germline ends. This CDR3 has 14 residues. Per germline, CDR1 SGHTA and CDR2 FQGTGA. The CDR3 nucleotides are TGTGCCAGCAGCAAAACTAGGAACACCGGGGAGCTGTTTTTT. Protein: CASSKTRNTGELFF.

The chain employs TRBV27 and TRBJ2-6, with 11 bases aligning to TRBD1. Germline CDR1 reads MNHEY; CDR2 reads SMNVEV (reference sequence). The CDR3 is 17 residues long. V dropped 6 bases and J dropped 2; count of bases not matched to a gene: 6. The CDR3 DNA follows: TGTGCCAGCAGGCCGGACAGGGGGCTTACTGGGGCCAACGTCCTGACTTTC. It is translated as CASRPDRGLTGANVLTF.